Shown below are 25 T cell receptor beta chains from a single sample sequenced in a study of T cell responses to AZD1222 COVID-19 vaccine. The data were produced by immunoSEQ multiplex PCR, yet TCRdb's version contains in-frame clones alone and is incomplete. Found here are under 200,000 clones, 90% of them singletons; the top ten hold approximately 1.5%. Sample: peripheral blood, taken on day 0 of AZD1222 vaccination. The receptors originated from an adult in good health.

The chain recombines TRBV19 with TRBJ1-1, with TRBD1 as a possible D gene (5 bases). Germline CDR1 and CDR2: LNHDA and SQIVND (reference sequence). The CDR3 contains 13 residues. Deletions cut 3 bases from V and 1 base from J, with 6 bases between. CDR3 bases: TGTGCCAGTAGTATGACAGAGAACACTGAAGCTTTCTTT. This translates into CASSMTENTEAFF.

This clone was detected a few times. This chain connects TRBV23-1 to TRBJ1-5; no firm D call. TRBV23-1 is recorded as an ORF, its role being uncertain. V dropped 0 bases and J dropped 7 bases, with 22 bases sitting between them. The CDR3 covers 18 residues. CDR3 DNA sequence: TGCGCCAGCAGTCAATCTTGGGGTTCCCGGAGGTTCGGGCAGCCCCAGCATTTT. It translates to CASSQSWGSRRFGQPQHF.

This clone was seen a handful of times. The J gene is TRBJ1-6, the V gene TRBV2; TRBD1 aligns across 10 bases. Unmatched junction bases numbered 6, after V lost 7 bases and J lost 9 bases. The CDR3 is 14 residues long. Per germline, CDR1 SNHLY and CDR2 FYNNEI. CDR3 in DNA: TGTGCCAGCACCGGAGGGACAGGGGTTTCACCCCTCCACTTT. As protein: CASTGGTGVSPLHF.

The chain carries TRBV25-1 and TRBJ1-2; D gene unclear. Trimming removed 5 bases from V and 8 bases from J, with 15 bases in between. The germline gives CDR1 MGHDK, CDR2 SYGVNS. The CDR3 spans 13 residues. CDR3 sequence: CASSMGGIVGYTF. CDR3 DNA: TGTGCCAGCAGTATGGGTGGGATTGTAGGCTACACCTTC.

The chain couples TRBV12-3 or TRBV12-4 to TRBJ1-5; no clear D. Trimming left V 5 bases short and J 2 bases short, with 7 bases between. CDR3 length: 13 residues. The CDR3 DNA follows: TGTGCCAGCAGTCGTAGGGGCAATCAGCCCCAGCATTTT. It yields the protein CASSRRGNQPQHF.

This sequence joins TRBV7-2 and TRBJ2-1; 10 bases agree with TRBD1. Germline V gives CDR1 SGHTA, CDR2 FQGNSA. After removal of 5 bases from V and 7 bases from J, the junction contained 11 bases not matched to a gene. The CDR3 loop spans 16 amino acids. This CDR3 reads CASSPAGQGTWNEQFF. In DNA form, the CDR3 reads TGTGCCAGCAGCCCAGCGGGACAGGGGACGTGGAATGAGCAGTTCTTC.

This chain joins TRBV5-8 and TRBJ1-3; tentatively, D is TRBD1 (6 bases). The CDR3 totals 18 residues. Trimming shortened V by 4 bases and J by 1 base, and 21 bases separated the two germline ends. Germline CDR1 and CDR2: SGHTS and YDEGEE. In DNA form, the CDR3 reads TGTGCCAGCAGCCAGGGAACCGGGACACGGTTATCTGGAAACACCATATATTTT. Encoded protein: CASSQGTGTRLSGNTIYF.

The genes are TRBV4-1 and TRBJ1-3, with D perhaps TRBD1 (6 bases). V was clipped by 4 bases and J by 4 bases, with 17 bases between them. The CDR3 runs to 16 residues. In germline, CDR1 is MGHRA, CDR2 YSYEKL. CDR3 sequence (DNA): TGCGCCAGCAGCCGTCAACGGCCAGGGGACGGAAACACCATATATTTT. It yields the protein CASSRQRPGDGNTIYF.

There are many counts of this clone. This chain links TRBV19 with TRBJ1-5; tentative D call: TRBD1 (5 bases). Germline V lookup: CDR1 LNHDA, CDR2 SQIVND (reference sequence). The CDR3 runs to 16 residues. V lost 1 base to trimming and J lost 5 bases, with 15 bases between them. The CDR3 coding sequence is TGTGCCAGTAGTATAGGAGGGGCAGGGTCCGATCAGCCCCAGCATTTT. As protein: CASSIGGAGSDQPQHF.

To note about this clone: At one boundary the junction diverges from the germline segment, which might be a read error. The chain combines TRBV5-6 with TRBJ1-1, with D possibly TRBD1 on 5 matching bases. The CDR3 totals 15 residues. The V gene's germline CDR1 is SGHDT and CDR2 YYEEEE. The CDR3 bases are TGTGCCAGCACCTTGGGGGGTTCTCGGGCCACTGAAGCTTTCTTT. It specifies CASTLGGSRATEAFF.

The chain couples TRBV7-3 to TRBJ1-1; possibly TRBD1 for D (5 bases). Germline CDR1 and CDR2: SGHTA and FQGTGA. This CDR3 is built from 14 residues. Trimming pared 3 bases from V and 4 bases from J, leaving 12 bases between. The CDR3 here is CASSLYPTATEAFF. The CDR3 DNA sequence: TGTGCCAGCAGCTTGTATCCGACAGCCACTGAAGCTTTCTTT. Filled out from reference TRBV7-3 and TRBJ1-1, the complete variable domain reads GAGVSQTPSNKVTEKGKYVELRCDPISGHTALYWYRQSLGQGPEFLIYFQGTGAADDSGLPNDRFFAVRPEGSVSTLKIQRTERGDSAVYLCASSLYPTATEAFFGQGTRLTVV.

This chain links TRBV2 with TRBJ1-5, with TRBD1 matching over 7 bases. Germline trimming cut 7 bases from V and 3 bases from J; bases unmatched to any gene: 3. Per germline, CDR1 SNHLY and CDR2 FYNNEI. The CDR3 spans 13 residues. The CDR3 DNA is TGTGCCAGCAAGGGGGCCAACAATCAGCCCCAGCATTTT. Residues: CASKGANNQPQHF.

The chain uses TRBV20-1 and TRBJ2-3; no firm D call. V lost 8 bases to trimming and J lost 6 bases, with 9 bases between them. Germline assignment: CDR1 DFQATT and CDR2 SNEGSKA (reference sequence). This CDR3 contains 10 residues. The CDR3, as DNA: TGCAGTCCGCTGGCGGATACGCAGTATTTT. Translation: CSPLADTQYF.

J is TRBJ1-1 and V is TRBV12-3 or TRBV12-4; TRBD1 matches at 7 bases. V lost 9 bases and J lost 4; bases outside the gene matches: 8. The CDR3 runs to 13 residues. The CDR3 here is CASRQGGSTEAFF. The CDR3 bases are TGTGCCAGTAGACAGGGAGGTAGCACTGAAGCTTTCTTT.

J is TRBJ1-2 and V is TRBV20-1, with no clear D. Germline values: CDR1 DFQATT, CDR2 SNEGSKA (reference sequence). V gave up 6 bases and J gave up 3 bases, with 8 bases separating them. This CDR3 comprises 11 residues. The chain's CDR3 is CSAPSDYGYTF. The CDR3 region has the DNA TGCAGTGCGCCGTCAGACTATGGCTACACCTTC.

The chain joins TRBV28 to TRBJ2-7; 8 bases are shared with TRBD1. The germline V gene encodes CDR1 MDHEN and CDR2 SYDVKM. Germline trimming cut 11 bases from V and 4 bases from J; bases unmatched to any gene: 7. The CDR3 sequence is 12 residues long. The CDR3 loop reads CAVGGQEYEQYF. As DNA, the CDR3 is TGTGCCGTTGGGGGACAGGAGTACGAGCAGTACTTC. The whole variable domain, remainder taken from reference TRBV28 and TRBJ2-7, is DVKVTQSSRYLVKRTGEKVFLECVQDMDHENMFWYRQDPGLGLRLIYFSYDVKMKEKGDIPEGYSVSREKKERFSLILESASTNQTSMYLCAVGGQEYEQYFGPGTRLTVT.

The rearrangement links TRBV3-1 (or the pseudogene TRBV3-2) to TRBJ1-1, with a weak D call TRBD1 (5 bases). Germline CDR1 reads LGHDT; CDR2 reads YNNKEL (reference sequence). Trimming removed 3 bases from V and 2 bases from J, with 13 bases in between. The CDR3 is 15 amino acids. The CDR3 loop is CASSQGTGYNTEAFF. The CDR3 nucleotides are TGTGCCAGCAGCCAGGGTACAGGTTATAACACTGAAGCTTTCTTT.

The chain combines TRBV7-2 with TRBJ2-3; a possible D gene is TRBD1 (5 bases). Germline V gene data show CDR1 as SGHTA and CDR2 as FQGNSA. V was trimmed by 3 bases and J by 3 bases, leaving 7 bases between them. The CDR3 extends over 13 amino acids. This CDR3 is CASSFDRTDTQYF. The CDR3 DNA is TGTGCCAGCAGCTTTGACAGAACAGATACGCAGTATTTT.

V usage is TRBV27 and J usage is TRBJ2-3, with TRBD2 matching 8 bases. Trimming took 5 bases from V and 2 from J; bases not matched to a gene: 3. CDR1 and CDR2 (germline): MNHEY, SMNVEV (reference sequence). This CDR3 spans 14 amino acids. The CDR3 loop reads CASSLGLATDTQYF. The CDR3 nucleotides are TGTGCCAGCAGTCTTGGACTAGCCACAGATACGCAGTATTTT.

J is TRBJ1-5 and V is TRBV7-2; D is perhaps TRBD1 (6 bases). This CDR3 contains 15 residues. The germline V gene encodes CDR1 SGHTA and CDR2 FQGNSA. Between the trimmed V and J ends, which lost 2 bases and 5 bases, there was a span of 13 bases. CDR3 DNA sequence: TGTGCCAGCAGCTTATGGGGGGCGCGAGATCAGCCCCAGCATTTT. Protein sequence: CASSLWGARDQPQHF.

The chain uses TRBV6-5 and TRBJ2-2, with D possibly being TRBD2 (6 bases). Germline values: CDR1 MNHEY, CDR2 SVGAGI. V was shortened by 0 bases and J by 6 bases, with 14 bases between the two germline ends. The CDR3 is 16 residues long. CDR3 protein: CASSYSPGGEAGELFF. CDR3 sequence (DNA): TGTGCCAGCAGTTACTCGCCGGGCGGGGAAGCCGGGGAGCTGTTTTTT.

In regard to this clone: Other nucleotide sequences from this sample produce the same CDR3. The V call is TRBV28, the J call TRBJ1-5; 9 bases map to TRBD1. Germline V CDR1 and CDR2: MDHEN, SYDVKM. CDR3 size: 13 residues. V was clipped by 6 bases and J by 6 bases; unmatched bases: 3. The DNA of the CDR3 is TGTGCCAGCAGCCGGGACAGGGTTCAGCCCCAGCATTTT. Protein: CASSRDRVQPQHF.

The J gene is TRBJ1-1, the V gene TRBV7-2; tentatively, D is TRBD1 (5 bases). The V and J ends lost 2 bases and 4 bases respectively, with 14 bases between them. The CDR3 spans 15 residues. The V gene's germline CDR1 is SGHTA and CDR2 FQGNSA. CDR3 DNA: TGTGCCAGCAGCTTAAGGGCAGGGCGCGGCACTGAAGCTTTCTTT. This sequence encodes CASSLRAGRGTEAFF.

This sequence joins TRBV12-3 or TRBV12-4 and TRBJ1-5, with no clear D. The CDR3 has 13 residues. V was cut by 5 bases and J by 6 bases, with 11 bases left in between. For the CDR3, the DNA is TGTGCCAGCAGTCTGGGAGGCGGTCAGCCCCAGCATTTT. The encoded protein is CASSLGGGQPQHF.

This chain joins TRBV19 and TRBJ1-4, with D unresolved. From germline, CDR1 is LNHDA and CDR2 SQIVND (reference sequence). Trimming stripped 0 bases from V and 13 bases from J, with 15 bases between. There are 14 residues in the CDR3. CDR3: CASSIDLGRERLFF. The CDR3 DNA follows: TGTGCCAGTAGTATAGATCTAGGCCGGGAGCGACTGTTTTTT. Full variable domain (rest looked up from reference TRBV19 and TRBJ1-4): DGGITQSPKYLFRKEGQNVTLSCEQNLNHDAMYWYRQDPGQGLRLIYYSQIVNDFQKGDIAEGYSVSREKKESFPLTVTSAQKNPTAFYLCASSIDLGRERLFFGSGTQLSVL.